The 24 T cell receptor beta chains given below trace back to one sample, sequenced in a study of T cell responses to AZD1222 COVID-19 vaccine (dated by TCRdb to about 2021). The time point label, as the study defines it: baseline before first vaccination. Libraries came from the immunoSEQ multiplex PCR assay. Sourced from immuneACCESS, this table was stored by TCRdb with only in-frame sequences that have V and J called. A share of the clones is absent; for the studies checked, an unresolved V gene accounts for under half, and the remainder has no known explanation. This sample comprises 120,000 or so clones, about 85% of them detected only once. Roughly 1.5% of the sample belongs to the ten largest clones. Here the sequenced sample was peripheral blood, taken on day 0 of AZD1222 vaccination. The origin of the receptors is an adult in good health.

The CDR3 reads CASSLARAEAFF. Here the CDR3 DNA reads TGTGCCAGCAGCCTCGCTCGCGCTGAAGCTTTCTTT. The genes are TRBV5-6 and TRBJ1-1, with D unclear. Trimming removed 4 bases from V and 6 bases from J, with 10 bases in between. This CDR3 region has 12 residues. Germline lookup yields CDR1 SGHDT and CDR2 YYEEEE.

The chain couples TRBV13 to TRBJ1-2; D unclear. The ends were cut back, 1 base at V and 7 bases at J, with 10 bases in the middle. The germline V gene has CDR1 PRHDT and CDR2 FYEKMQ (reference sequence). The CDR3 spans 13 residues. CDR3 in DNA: TGTGCCAGCAGCTTAGCGCAGGTGCTTGGCTACACCTTC. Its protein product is CASSLAQVLGYTF.

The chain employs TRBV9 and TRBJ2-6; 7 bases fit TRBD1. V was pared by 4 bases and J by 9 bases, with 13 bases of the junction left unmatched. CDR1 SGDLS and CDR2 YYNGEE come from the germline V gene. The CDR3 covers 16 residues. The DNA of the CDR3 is TGTGCCAGCAGCAAAACAGGGGCCTCCCCCTACAACGTCCTGACTTTC. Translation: CASSKTGASPYNVLTF.

As DNA, the CDR3 is TGTGCCAGCAGCTTTGAGGGGGGCTCTGGAAACACCATATATTTT. Protein sequence: CASSFEGGSGNTIYF. This chain links TRBV7-9 with TRBJ1-3; D is perhaps TRBD1 (6 bases). Trimming cost V 3 bases and J 0 bases, with 9 bases left between them. The length of the CDR3 is 15 residues. Germline V gene data show CDR1 as SEHNR and CDR2 as FQNEAQ (reference sequence). The full variable domain, its missing parts supplied by reference TRBV7-9 and TRBJ1-3, is DTGVSQNPRHKITKRGQNVTFRCDPISEHNRLYWYRQTLGQGPEFLTYFQNEAQLEKSRLLSDRFSAERPKGSFSTLEIQRTEQGDSAMYLCASSFEGGSGNTIYFGEGSWLTVV.

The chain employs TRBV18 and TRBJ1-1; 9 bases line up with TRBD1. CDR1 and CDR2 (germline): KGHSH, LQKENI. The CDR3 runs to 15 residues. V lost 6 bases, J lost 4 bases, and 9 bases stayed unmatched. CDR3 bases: TGTGCCAGCTCGTTCGTTGGGACAGGGTTCACTGAAGCTTTCTTT. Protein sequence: CASSFVGTGFTEAFF.

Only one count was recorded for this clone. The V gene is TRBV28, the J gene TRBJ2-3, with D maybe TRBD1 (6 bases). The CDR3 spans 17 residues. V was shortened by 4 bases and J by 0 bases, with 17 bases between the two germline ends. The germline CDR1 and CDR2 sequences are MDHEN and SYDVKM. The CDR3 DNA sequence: TGTGCCAGCAGTTCGTACTCTCAGGGGCTCAGCACAGATACGCAGTATTTT. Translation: CASSSYSQGLSTDTQYF.

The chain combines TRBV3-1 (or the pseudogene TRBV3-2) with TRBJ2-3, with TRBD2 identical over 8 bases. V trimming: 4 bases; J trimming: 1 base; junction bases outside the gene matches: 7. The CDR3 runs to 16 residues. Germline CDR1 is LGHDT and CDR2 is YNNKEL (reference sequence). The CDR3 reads CASSPRGGLGTDTQYF. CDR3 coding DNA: TGTGCCAGCAGCCCTCGGGGGGGCCTGGGCACAGATACGCAGTATTTT.

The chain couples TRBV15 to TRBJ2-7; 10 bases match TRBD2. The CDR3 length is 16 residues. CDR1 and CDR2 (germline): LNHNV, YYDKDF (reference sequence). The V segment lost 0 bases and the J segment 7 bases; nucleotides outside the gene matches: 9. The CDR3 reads CATSRDRGLALGEQYF. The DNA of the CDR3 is TGTGCCACCAGCAGAGATCGGGGACTAGCGTTGGGGGAGCAGTACTTC.

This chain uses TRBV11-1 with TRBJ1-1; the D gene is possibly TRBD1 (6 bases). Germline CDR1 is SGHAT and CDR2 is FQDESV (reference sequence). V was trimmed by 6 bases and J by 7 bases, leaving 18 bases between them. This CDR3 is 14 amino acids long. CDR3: CASSAEGQRVEAFF. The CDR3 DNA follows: TGTGCCAGCAGTGCCGAGGGACAACGGGTTGAAGCTTTCTTT.

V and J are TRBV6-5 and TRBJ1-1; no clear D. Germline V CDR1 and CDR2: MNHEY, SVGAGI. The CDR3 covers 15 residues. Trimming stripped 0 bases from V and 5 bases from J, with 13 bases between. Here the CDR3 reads CASSYSINQGTEAFF. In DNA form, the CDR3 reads TGTGCCAGCAGTTACTCGATCAACCAAGGGACTGAAGCTTTCTTT.

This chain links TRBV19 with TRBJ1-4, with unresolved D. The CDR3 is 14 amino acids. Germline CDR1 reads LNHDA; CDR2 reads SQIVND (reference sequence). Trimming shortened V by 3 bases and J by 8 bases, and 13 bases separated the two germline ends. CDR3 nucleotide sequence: TGTGCCAGTAGTATTCCAGGATTTGAGGAAAAACTGTTTTTT. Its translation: CASSIPGFEEKLFF.

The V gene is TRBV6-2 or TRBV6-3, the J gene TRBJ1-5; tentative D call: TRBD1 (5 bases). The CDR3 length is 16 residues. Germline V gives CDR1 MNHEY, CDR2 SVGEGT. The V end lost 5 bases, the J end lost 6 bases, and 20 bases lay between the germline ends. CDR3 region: CASSPGLGGVSQPQHF. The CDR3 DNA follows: TGTGCCAGCAGTCCCGGGCTAGGAGGGGTAAGTCAGCCCCAGCATTTT.

The CDR3 DNA is TGTGCCAGTCGCGGACAGGCGGGGGGGATGGACTATGGCTACACCTTC. Residues: CASRGQAGGMDYGYTF. J is TRBJ1-2 and V is TRBV19, with 7 positions matching TRBD1. The CDR3 is 16 amino acids. After removal of 8 bases from V and 3 bases from J, the junction contained 15 bases not matched to a gene. Germline V gene data show CDR1 as LNHDA and CDR2 as SQIVND (reference sequence). Supplemented by reference TRBV19 and TRBJ1-2, the full variable domain reads DGGITQSPKYLFRKEGQNVTLSCEQNLNHDAMYWYRQDPGQGLRLIYYSQIVNDFQKGDIAEGYSVSREKKESFPLTVTSAQKNPTAFYLCASRGQAGGMDYGYTFGSGTRLTVV.

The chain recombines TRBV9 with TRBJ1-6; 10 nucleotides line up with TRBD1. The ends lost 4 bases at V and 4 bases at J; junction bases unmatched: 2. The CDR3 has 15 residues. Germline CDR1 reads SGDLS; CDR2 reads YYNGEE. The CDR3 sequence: CASSPGQGYNSPLHF. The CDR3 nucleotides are TGTGCCAGCAGCCCGGGACAGGGGTATAATTCACCCCTCCACTTT.

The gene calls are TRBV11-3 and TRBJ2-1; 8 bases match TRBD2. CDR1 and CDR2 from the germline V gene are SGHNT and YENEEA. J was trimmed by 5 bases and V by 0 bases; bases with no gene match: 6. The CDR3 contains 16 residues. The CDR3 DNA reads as TGTGCCAGCAGCTTAGATCAGAGCGGGGGAAACAATGAGCAGTTCTTC. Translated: CASSLDQSGGNNEQFF.

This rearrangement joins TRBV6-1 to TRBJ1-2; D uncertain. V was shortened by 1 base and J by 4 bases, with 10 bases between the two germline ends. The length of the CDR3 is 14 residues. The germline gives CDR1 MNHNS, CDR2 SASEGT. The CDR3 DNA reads TGTGCCAGCAGTGAAGTCGGGAGTGCCTATGGCTACACCTTC. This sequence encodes CASSEVGSAYGYTF.

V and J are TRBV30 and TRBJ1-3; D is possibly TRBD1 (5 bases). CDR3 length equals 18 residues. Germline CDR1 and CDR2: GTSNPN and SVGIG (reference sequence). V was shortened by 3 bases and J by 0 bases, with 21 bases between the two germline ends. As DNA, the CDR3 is TGTGCCTGGAGCCCCTGGGGCCGCGCTACACCCTCTGGAAACACCATATATTTT. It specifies CAWSPWGRATPSGNTIYF.

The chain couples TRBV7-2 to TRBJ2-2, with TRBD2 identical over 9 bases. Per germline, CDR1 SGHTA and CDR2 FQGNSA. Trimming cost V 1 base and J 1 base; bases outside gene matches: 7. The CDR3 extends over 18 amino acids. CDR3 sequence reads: CASSLDPLAGRNTGELFF. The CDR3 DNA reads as TGTGCCAGCAGCTTAGACCCTCTAGCGGGGAGGAACACCGGGGAGCTGTTTTTT. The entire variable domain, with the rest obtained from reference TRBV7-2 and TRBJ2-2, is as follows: GAGVSQSPSNKVTEKGKDVELRCDPISGHTALYWYRQSLGQGLEFLIYFQGNSAPDKSGLPSDRFSAERTGGSVSTLTIQRTQQEDSAVYLCASSLDPLAGRNTGELFFGEGSRLTVL.

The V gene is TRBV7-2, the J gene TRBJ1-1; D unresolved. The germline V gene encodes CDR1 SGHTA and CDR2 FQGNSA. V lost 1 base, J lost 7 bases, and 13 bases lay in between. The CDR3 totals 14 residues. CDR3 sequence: CASSLDSPPSEAFF. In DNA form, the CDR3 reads TGTGCCAGCAGCTTAGACAGCCCGCCAAGTGAAGCTTTCTTT.

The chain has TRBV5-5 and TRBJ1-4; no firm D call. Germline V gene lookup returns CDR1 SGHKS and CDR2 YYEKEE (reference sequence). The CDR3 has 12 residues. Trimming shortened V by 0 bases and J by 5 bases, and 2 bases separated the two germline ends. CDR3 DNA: TGTGCCAGCAGCTTGGGAAATGAAAAACTGTTTTTT. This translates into CASSLGNEKLFF.

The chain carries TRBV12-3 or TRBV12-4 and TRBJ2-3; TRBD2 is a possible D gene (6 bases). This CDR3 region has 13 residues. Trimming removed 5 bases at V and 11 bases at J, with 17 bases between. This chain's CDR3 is CASSVGLGGWQYF. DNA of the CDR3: TGTGCCAGCAGTGTGGGACTGGGAGGTTGGCAGTATTTT.

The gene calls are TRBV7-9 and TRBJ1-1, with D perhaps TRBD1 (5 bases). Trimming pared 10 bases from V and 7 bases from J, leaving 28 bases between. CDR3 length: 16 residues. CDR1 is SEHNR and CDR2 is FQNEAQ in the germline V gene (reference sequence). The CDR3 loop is CAIQLIRGPGRREAFF. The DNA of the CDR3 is TGTGCCATCCAGTTGATTCGGGGACCAGGACGTCGTGAAGCTTTCTTT.

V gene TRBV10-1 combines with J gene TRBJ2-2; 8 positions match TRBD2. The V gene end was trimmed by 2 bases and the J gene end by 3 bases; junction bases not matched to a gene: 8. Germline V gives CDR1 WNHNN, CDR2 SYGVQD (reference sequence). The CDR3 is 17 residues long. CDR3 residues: CASSEAFERGYTGELFF. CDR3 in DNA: TGCGCCAGCAGTGAGGCCTTCGAGCGGGGGTACACCGGGGAGCTGTTTTTT.

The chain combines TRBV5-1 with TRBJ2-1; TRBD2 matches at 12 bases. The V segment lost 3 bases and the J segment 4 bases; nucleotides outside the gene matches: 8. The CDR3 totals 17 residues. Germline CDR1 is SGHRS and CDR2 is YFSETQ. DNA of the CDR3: TGCGCCAGCAGCTCCCCGACTAGCGGGGGTCCTTACAATGAGCAGTTCTTC. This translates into CASSSPTSGGPYNEQFF.